The rows below give T cell receptor beta chains drawn from one sample of a study of regulatory T cells in long-lasting Graves disease. TCRdb redid the calling of the multiplex PCR reads with MiXCR, one entry per CDR3 protein. Found here are roughly 420,000 distinct CDR3 sequences, around a sixth of them singletons; the top ten hold about 20%. The source material was peripheral blood mononuclear cells (PBMCs), sampled at new diagnosis, from a patient treated with antithyroid drugs. These TCRs come from a female donor with Graves disease. The CDR3 runs from the conserved cysteine through the conserved F or W. Each record gives: clone size, D gene, V gene, J gene, CDR3 protein, CDR3 DNA. D genes are given only for firm matches. Not all rows give a size; the values are once, few, many and, for expanded clones, a class.

>few|TRBD2|TRBV6-2/TRBV6-3|TRBJ2-3
CASSPRASGGPSRVDTQYF
TGTGCCAGCAGTCCCCGGGCTAGCGGGGGCCCCTCGAGGGTAGATACGCAGTATTTT
>few|NA|TRBV9|TRBJ1-2
CASSALTGPSGGYTF
TGTGCCAGCAGCGCATTGACAGGCCCCTCGGGTGGCTACACCTTC
>many|NA|TRBV6-2/TRBV6-3|TRBJ2-7
CASSRGTIHEQYF
TGTGCCAGCAGTCGCGGGACAATCCACGAGCAGTACTTC
>many|NA|TRBV27|TRBJ2-1
CASSFSGGIYNEQFF
TGTGCCAGCAGTTTTTCTGGCGGGATCTACAATGAGCAGTTCTTC
>many|TRBD1|TRBV28|TRBJ2-2
CASRLTTGGGTGELFF
TGTGCCAGCAGACTGACCACAGGGGGCGGGACCGGGGAGCTGTTTTTT
>few|NA|TRBV4-1|TRBJ2-1
CATRTATSQYNEQFF
TGCGCCACCAGAACTGCCACCAGTCAATACAATGAGCAGTTCTTC
>NA|NA|TRBV2|TRBJ1-4
CASSERRGAALNEKLFF
TGTGCCAGCAGTGAAAGGCGGGGGGCTGCACTGAATGAAAAACTGTTTTTT
>few|NA|TRBV4-3|TRBJ2-6
CASSLQVEGSGANVLTF
TGCGCCAGCAGCCTCCAGGTGGAGGGGTCCGGGGCCAACGTCCTGACTTTC
>many|NA|TRBV6-2/TRBV6-3|TRBJ2-7
CASSYSIGIPYEQYF
TGTGCCAGCAGTTACTCGATAGGGATTCCCTACGAGCAGTACTTC
>many|TRBD1|TRBV7-3|TRBJ1-1
CASSLQGARAEAFF
TGTGCCAGCAGCTTACAGGGGGCTCGTGCTGAAGCTTTCTTT
>NA|NA|TRBV10-3|TRBJ2-7
CAISEAFGPLGAYEQYF
TGTGCCATCAGTGAGGCGTTCGGGCCCCTGGGAGCCTACGAGCAGTACTTC
>few|NA|TRBV4-1|TRBJ1-2
CASSQEGAGEGYTF
TGCGCCAGCAGCCAAGAGGGGGCAGGGGAAGGCTACACCTTC
>many|NA|TRBV5-1|TRBJ2-7
CASSPGRDWANYEQYF
TGTGCCAGCAGCCCGGGCCGGGACTGGGCCAACTACGAGCAGTACTTC
>many|NA|TRBV29-1|TRBJ2-7
CSVGQYEQYF
TGCAGCGTGGGGCAATACGAGCAGTACTTC
>many|NA|TRBV5-6|TRBJ1-1
CASSFGVGNTEAFF
TGTGCCAGCAGCTTCGGGGTCGGGAACACTGAAGCTTTCTTT
>NA|NA|TRBV28|TRBJ2-1
CASSLTLRPSYNEQFF
TGTGCCAGCAGTTTGACGCTTCGCCCCTCCTACAATGAGCAGTTCTTC
>NA|NA|TRBV5-1|TRBJ2-5
CASSLAGGTQETQYF
TGCGCCAGCAGCTTGGCCGGTGGGACTCAAGAGACCCAGTACTTC
>many|NA|TRBV15|TRBJ1-2
CATSSEGANYGYTF
TGTGCCACCAGCAGCGAGGGAGCTAACTATGGCTACACCTTC
>many|NA|TRBV6-2/TRBV6-3|TRBJ1-1
CASSAPDLSRHRNTEAFF
TGTGCCAGCAGTGCCCCGGACCTTTCACGGCACCGGAACACTGAAGCTTTCTTT
>many|NA|TRBV13|TRBJ2-5
CASRRREGFGETQYF
TGTGCCAGCAGGCGTCGTGAGGGGTTTGGGGAGACCCAGTACTTC
>NA|NA|TRBV30|TRBJ2-2
CAWKTGGRLTGELLF
TGTGCCTGGAAAACGGGCGGCAGACTCACCGGGGAGCTGTTATTT
>many|TRBD2|TRBV20-1|TRBJ2-3
CSASLGAPGLAGGPGDTQYF
TGCAGTGCCAGTCTAGGGGCTCCGGGACTAGCGGGAGGGCCGGGAGATACGCAGTATTTT
>NA|TRBD2|TRBV12-5|TRBJ2-1
CASGPPSGRGDEQFF
TGTGCTAGTGGTCCACCTAGCGGGAGAGGGGATGAGCAGTTCTTC
>NA|TRBD2|TRBV20-1|TRBJ2-1
CSARTTSGGTYNEQFF
TGCAGTGCTAGAACCACTAGCGGGGGGACCTACAATGAGCAGTTCTTC
>many|TRBD1|TRBV10-2|TRBJ2-3
CASKAGGTDTQYF
TGCGCCAGCAAGGCAGGGGGAACAGATACGCAGTATTTT
>many|TRBD1|TRBV12-5|TRBJ1-2
CASGGTGTSSYGYTF
TGTGCTAGTGGGGGGACAGGAACTTCGAGCTATGGCTACACCTTC
>few|NA|TRBV9|TRBJ2-2
CASSGNIGGPTGELFF
TGTGCCAGCAGCGGAAACATCGGGGGGCCAACCGGGGAGCTGTTTTTT
>many|TRBD2|TRBV20-1|TRBJ2-5
CSAPSAGEEGQETQYF
TGCAGTGCCCCCTCGGCGGGGGAGGAGGGACAAGAGACCCAGTACTTC
>many|NA|TRBV5-1|TRBJ1-4
CASSLTTNEKLFF
TGTGCCAGCAGCTTAACAACTAATGAAAAACTGTTTTTT
>many|TRBD2|TRBV12-3/TRBV12-4|TRBJ2-7
CASSLALRGLAGDYEQYF
TGTGCCAGCAGTTTAGCGCTTAGGGGACTAGCGGGAGATTACGAGCAGTACTTC
>many|NA|TRBV28|TRBJ2-5
CASSQRQEQETQYF
TGTGCCAGCAGTCAGCGACAGGAGCAAGAGACCCAGTACTTC
>NA|TRBD2|TRBV3-1|TRBJ2-7
CASSQGVAGGLDEQYF
TGTGCCAGCAGCCAAGGGGTAGCGGGGGGGCTCGACGAGCAGTACTTC